The 10 T cell receptor beta chains listed next were all sequenced from one sample in a study of blood T cell repertoires in COVID-19. TCRdb's table, derived via immunoSEQ multiplex PCR, lists solely in-frame clones and lacks some. The sample carries approximately 180,000 clones, more than 75% recorded once. The sequenced sample consisted of PBMCs or T cells enriched from blood (not recorded which). All receptors derive from a woman in her forties or fifties with acute COVID-19.

The rearrangement uses TRBV5-1 and TRBJ2-5, with D perhaps matching TRBD2 (6 bases). V was pared by 0 bases and J by 1 base, with 13 bases between. There are 16 residues in the CDR3. Germline V gives CDR1 SGHRS, CDR2 YFSETQ. The CDR3 spells CASSLVLRGSQETQYF. In DNA, the CDR3 is TGCGCCAGCAGCTTGGTGTTGCGGGGATCCCAAGAGACCCAGTACTTC.

The chain is built from TRBV7-3 and TRBJ1-2; TRBD1 matches 8 bases. Per the germline V gene, CDR1 is SGHTA and CDR2 is FQGTGA. The CDR3 is 15 residues long. Trimming at V came to 6 bases and at J to 2 bases, leaving 8 bases not matched to a gene. The CDR3 sequence: CASRSLDRANYGYTF. The DNA for the CDR3 is TGTGCCAGCAGGTCTCTGGACAGGGCCAACTATGGCTACACCTTC.

This chain uses TRBV25-1 with TRBJ1-2; a possible D gene is TRBD1 (6 bases). The CDR3 loop spans 15 amino acids. V shed 3 bases and J shed 4 bases, with 15 bases lying between them. CDR1 is MGHDK and CDR2 is SYGVNS in the germline V gene. In DNA form, the CDR3 reads TGTGCCAGCAGTGAGGCTGGAACAGGGCGCTATGGCTACACCTTC. Amino acid sequence: CASSEAGTGRYGYTF.

This sequence joins TRBV28 and TRBJ1-5, with 7 bases lining up with TRBD1. The CDR3 length is 15 residues. Trimming took 5 bases from V and 9 from J; bases not matched to a gene: 13. Germline V lookup: CDR1 MDHEN, CDR2 SYDVKM. In DNA form, the CDR3 reads TGTGCCAGCAGTCCTACGGGACAGATTTTGGGGCCCCAGCATTTT. It is translated as CASSPTGQILGPQHF.

This clone has a handful of counts. This sequence joins TRBV7-2 and TRBJ1-2, with 7 bases identical to TRBD1. In germline, CDR1 is SGHTA, CDR2 FQGNSA. After removal of 5 bases from V and 1 base from J, the junction contained 10 bases not matched to a gene. The length of the CDR3 is 16 residues. Here the CDR3 DNA reads TGTGCCAGCAGCCTCCATCGGACAGGAGGTAACTATGGCTACACCTTC. It translates to CASSLHRTGGNYGYTF.

The chain recombines TRBV2 with TRBJ1-3; D remains unclear. The V end was cut by 3 bases, the J end by 4 bases, with 13 bases between. Germline loops: CDR1 SNHLY, CDR2 FYNNEI. This CDR3 contains 15 residues. CDR3 protein: CASSEVRAAGNTIYF. The CDR3 nucleotides are TGTGCCAGCAGTGAGGTGAGGGCTGCAGGAAACACCATATATTTT.

This clone has just a few counts. CDR3 in amino acids: CASSPFSGNTIYF. The CDR3 nucleotides are TGTGCCAGCAGTCCATTCTCTGGAAACACCATATATTTT. V usage is TRBV7-3 and J usage is TRBJ1-3; D is uncertain. With 6 bases removed from V and 0 bases from J, the gap between germline ends came to 6 bases. This CDR3 spans 13 amino acids. Per germline, CDR1 SGHTA and CDR2 FQGTGA.

The chain has TRBV2 and TRBJ1-6; 8 bases agree with TRBD1. The CDR3 consists of 16 residues. The V and J ends lost 7 bases and 4 bases, in that order; junction bases with no gene match: 9. Germline loops: CDR1 SNHLY, CDR2 FYNNEI. CDR3 sequence (DNA): TGTGCCAGCATTAACCGACAGGGGTATTATAATTCACCCCTCCACTTT. Translating it yields CASINRQGYYNSPLHF.

This chain joins TRBV7-9 and TRBJ1-2; 12 positions agree with TRBD1. Germline-derived CDR1 and CDR2 are SEHNR and FQNEAQ (reference sequence). This CDR3 has 14 amino acids. V shed 5 bases and J 8 bases; nucleotides not matched to a gene: 6. As DNA, the CDR3 is TGTGCCAGCAGCCATAGGGACAGGGGGCGAGGCTACACCTTC. It encodes CASSHRDRGRGYTF.

V gene TRBV28 combines with J gene TRBJ1-2; D uncertain. The V end lost 11 bases, the J end lost 6 bases, and 7 bases lay between the germline ends. Per the germline V gene, CDR1 is MDHEN and CDR2 is SYDVKM. The CDR3 spans 9 residues. CDR3: CALRDGYTF. CDR3 coding DNA: TGTGCCTTACGGGATGGCTACACCTTC.